This paragraph reports one TCR beta chain. This record belongs to a study of blood T cell repertoires in COVID-19. In the study overall: Donors in the United States, Italy and Spain gave samples during acute or convalescent COVID-19. In each case, the material was cDNA or gDNA derived from T cells, B-cell-depleted T cells, or PBMCs.

Per the study methods: By means of reference gene primer amplification, nucleated cell counts were estimated. Data came from immunoSEQ multiplex PCR; TCRdb stores just in-frame clones and leaves some out. Clonal size and the V and J genes are those of that table, whereas D and trimming came from the DNA. The sample holds about 150,000 clones, 87% seen once. The CDR3 covers 16 residues. This chain joins TRBV21-1 and TRBJ2-7; TRBD1 reflects the table's D call only, with no check against the DNA. TRBV21-1 is labeled a pseudogene. The TCR was taken from a woman aged 55-70 years with active or convalescent COVID-19. Sequenced sample: peripheral blood. CDR3 nucleotides: TGTGCCAGCAGCCAAGGGGGCGCAAGTTGTGACTACGAGCAGTACTTC. It translates to CASSQGGASCDYEQYF.